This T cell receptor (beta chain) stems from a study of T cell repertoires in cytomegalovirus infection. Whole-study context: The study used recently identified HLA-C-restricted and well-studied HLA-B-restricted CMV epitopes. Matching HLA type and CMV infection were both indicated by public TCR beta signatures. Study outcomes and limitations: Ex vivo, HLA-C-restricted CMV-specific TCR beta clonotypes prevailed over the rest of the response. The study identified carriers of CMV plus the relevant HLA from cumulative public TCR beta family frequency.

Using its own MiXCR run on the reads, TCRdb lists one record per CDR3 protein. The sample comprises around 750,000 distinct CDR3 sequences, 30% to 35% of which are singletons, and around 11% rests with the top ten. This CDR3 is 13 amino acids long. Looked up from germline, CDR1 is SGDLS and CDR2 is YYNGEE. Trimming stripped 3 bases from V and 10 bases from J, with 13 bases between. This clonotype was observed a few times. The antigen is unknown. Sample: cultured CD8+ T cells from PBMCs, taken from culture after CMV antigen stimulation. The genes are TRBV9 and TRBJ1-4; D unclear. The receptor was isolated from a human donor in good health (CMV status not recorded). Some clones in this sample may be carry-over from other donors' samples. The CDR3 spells CASSDLSGGKLFF. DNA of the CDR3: TGTGCCAGCAGCGACTTATCGGGAGGAAAACTGTTTTTT. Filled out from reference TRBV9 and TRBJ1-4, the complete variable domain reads DSGVTQTPKHLITATGQRVTLRCSPRSGDLSVYWYQQSLDQGLQFLIQYYNGEERAKGNILERFSAQQFPDLHSELNLSSLELGDSALYFCASSDLSGGKLFFGSGTQLSVL.